Each of the 3 T cell receptor beta chains below was sequenced from the same sample in a study of T cell changes during pregnancy in multiple sclerosis. Measured with immunoSEQ multiplex PCR; TCRdb has only the in-frame clones, and not every one. The repertoire holds about 70,000 clones, with around 92% as singletons. The sample consisted of peripheral blood, taken in the first trimester of pregnancy. Receptors were obtained from a female donor with multiple sclerosis, enrolled in a pregnancy study.

This rearrangement joins TRBV11-1 to TRBJ2-1, with a possible D match to TRBD1 (6 bases). This CDR3 has 15 amino acids. Germline V gene data show CDR1 as SGHAT and CDR2 as FQDESV (reference sequence). Trimming removed 4 bases at V and 4 bases at J, with 14 bases between. The CDR3 sequence is CASSSRDTLYNEQFF. For the CDR3, the DNA is TGTGCCAGCAGCTCCCGGGACACCTTATACAATGAGCAGTTCTTC.

This rearrangement joins TRBV5-1 to TRBJ1-1, with TRBD1 matching 7 bases. Germline-derived CDR1 and CDR2 are SGHRS and YFSETQ. J was trimmed by 3 bases and V by 4 bases; bases with no gene match: 12. The CDR3 runs to 16 residues. CDR3 in amino acids: CASSREMGTAYTEAFF. In nucleotides, the CDR3 is TGCGCCAGCAGCAGGGAGATGGGGACAGCCTACACTGAAGCTTTCTTT.

This clone was observed a single time. The V call is TRBV7-3, the J call TRBJ2-1, with 10 bases fitting TRBD2. This CDR3 contains 20 residues. CDR1 SGHTA and CDR2 FQGTGA come from the germline V gene. V trimming: 1 base; J trimming: 15 bases; junction bases outside the gene matches: 27. The chain's CDR3 is CASSLISRTVAGGDYNEVFF. CDR3 sequence (DNA): TGTGCCAGCAGCTTAATATCCCGAACCGTAGCGGGGGGAGACTACAATGAGGTGTTCTTC.